Each of the 13 T cell receptor beta chains below was sequenced from the same sample in a study of CD8 T cells in ankylosing spondylitis. MiXCR, applied by TCRdb to the 5' RACE reads, yields one record per CDR3 protein. This sample yields 350,000 to 450,000 distinct CDR3 sequences, of which approximately 22% are seen a single time; around 13% belongs to the top ten. Sequencing input: blood, either unsorted or a sorted T cell fraction (not recorded which). These receptors came from a male donor with ankylosing spondylitis or in good health (not recorded which).

The rearrangement links TRBV27 to TRBJ2-3, with 8 bases that match TRBD1. J was trimmed by 2 bases and V by 5 bases; bases with no gene match: 6. This CDR3 has 15 residues. Germline V gene lookup returns CDR1 MNHEY and CDR2 SMNVEV (reference sequence). This CDR3 reads CASSNGQGPTDTQYF. CDR3 in DNA: TGTGCCAGCAGTAACGGACAGGGCCCCACAGATACGCAGTATTTT.

This chain links TRBV29-1 with TRBJ2-1; TRBD1 agrees at 9 bases. Germline V gives CDR1 SQVTM, CDR2 ANQGSEA. The CDR3 has 13 residues. V lost 4 bases, J lost 4 bases, and 2 bases stayed unmatched. Written as DNA, the CDR3 is TGCAGCGTTGTGACAGGGGGATACAATGAGCAGTTCTTC. This codes for CSVVTGGYNEQFF.

V is TRBV7-9 and J is TRBJ2-7; D perhaps matches TRBD2 (6 bases). V gave up 4 bases and J gave up 2 bases, with 18 bases separating them. Looked up from germline, CDR1 is SEHNR and CDR2 is FQNEAQ (reference sequence). CDR3 length: 16 residues. The CDR3 bases are TGTGCCAGCAGCTCGCTCCAGGAGGGACTCCCCTACGAGCAGTACTTC. It codes for CASSSLQEGLPYEQYF.

The table lists this clonotype with a few counts. This chain connects TRBV7-9 to TRBJ1-1, with a tentative D call TRBD1 (5 bases). Germline lookup yields CDR1 SEHNR and CDR2 FQNEAQ (reference sequence). Trimming removed 5 bases at V and 3 bases at J, with 10 bases between. The CDR3 consists of 13 residues. The CDR3 DNA follows: TGTGCCAGCAGCCCCCAGGGAGACACTGAAGCTTTCTTT. As protein: CASSPQGDTEAFF.

The chain uses TRBV4-2 and TRBJ2-1; 9 positions match TRBD2. The CDR3 extends over 18 amino acids. The germline V gene encodes CDR1 LGHNA and CDR2 YNFKEQ. The junction had 17 bases not matched to a gene; V was cut back by 3 bases and J by 8 bases. DNA for the CDR3: TGTGCCAGCAGCCAGCCCACCCGTGCTAGCGGGGTTCGGTATGAGCAGTTCTTC. This codes for CASSQPTRASGVRYEQFF.

This clonotype has only a few counts. Here the CDR3 reads CASSQVGTGLKETQYF. As DNA, the CDR3 is TGCGCCAGCAGCCAAGTTGGGACAGGGTTGAAAGAGACCCAGTACTTC. The chain carries TRBV4-1 and TRBJ2-5; 9 nucleotides align to TRBD1. CDR1 is MGHRA and CDR2 is YSYEKL in the germline V gene. V lost 1 base and J lost 3; bases outside the gene matches: 6. This CDR3 is 16 amino acids long.

This sequence joins TRBV11-1 and TRBJ2-7; 7 bases match TRBD1. The germline V gene encodes CDR1 SGHAT and CDR2 FQDESV (reference sequence). Trimming cost V 2 bases and J 0 bases; bases outside gene matches: 19. The CDR3 runs 20 residues. This chain's CDR3 is CASSLPPGQKNTLSSYEQYF. CDR3 nucleotide sequence: TGTGCCAGCAGCTTACCTCCGGGACAGAAGAACACTTTAAGCTCCTACGAGCAGTACTTC. Full variable domain (rest looked up from reference TRBV11-1 and TRBJ2-7): EAEVAQSPRYKITEKSQAVAFWCDPISGHATLYWYRQILGQGPELLVQFQDESVVDDSQLPKDRFSAERLKGVDSTLKIQPAELGDSAMYLCASSLPPGQKNTLSSYEQYFGPGTRLTVT.

This clonotype was seen more than once but under ten times. In DNA, the CDR3 is TGCGCCAGCAGCCAAGAGGGACCTTTTTCACCCCTCCACTTT. Translating it yields CASSQEGPFSPLHF. The chain recombines TRBV4-1 with TRBJ1-6, with D perhaps matching TRBD1 (5 bases). Trimming removed 0 bases at V and 9 bases at J, with 9 bases between. CDR1 and CDR2 (germline): MGHRA, YSYEKL. This CDR3 region has 14 residues.

This clonotype has a handful of counts. As DNA, the CDR3 is TGTGCCTGGAGTGCCAACTCAGGAGAGCAGTACTTC. It yields the protein CAWSANSGEQYF. The V gene is TRBV30, the J gene TRBJ2-7; no definite D call. Germline CDR1 is GTSNPN and CDR2 is SVGIG (reference sequence). The ends were cut back, 1 base at V and 7 bases at J, with 11 bases in the middle. This CDR3 has 12 amino acids.

The chain employs TRBV4-1 and TRBJ2-1; 11 bases match TRBD1. Germline lookup yields CDR1 MGHRA and CDR2 YSYEKL. CDR3 length: 14 residues. V lost 6 bases and J lost 7; bases outside the gene matches: 5. CDR3 amino acids: CASSVGTGGNEQFF. In DNA, the CDR3 is TGCGCCAGCAGTGTAGGGACAGGGGGAAATGAGCAGTTCTTC.

The chain joins TRBV7-8 to TRBJ2-3, with D possibly TRBD2 on 5 matching bases. Trimming shortened V by 6 bases and J by 10 bases, and 14 bases separated the two germline ends. The germline gives CDR1 SGHVS, CDR2 FQNEAQ. This CDR3 has 12 amino acids. CDR3 loop: CASRSVGSAQYF. CDR3 bases: TGTGCCAGCAGGTCCGTGGGGAGTGCGCAGTATTTT. Full variable domain (outside the CDR3, taken from reference TRBV7-8 and TRBJ2-3): GAGVSQSPRYKVAKRGQDVALRCDPISGHVSLFWYQQALGQGPEFLTYFQNEAQLDKSGLPSDRFFAERPEGSVSTLKIQRTQQEDSAVYLCASRSVGSAQYFGPGTRLTVL.

The sample holds a few counts of this clonotype. The chain has TRBV5-6 and TRBJ1-5, with D tentatively TRBD1 (6 bases). Germline CDR1 and CDR2: SGHDT and YYEEEE. CDR3 length: 14 amino acids. Trimming pared 6 bases from V and 2 bases from J, leaving 12 bases between. The CDR3 region is CASTRGAGNQPQHF. CDR3 bases: TGTGCCAGCACCCGGGGGGCGGGCAATCAGCCCCAGCATTTT.

This rearrangement joins TRBV7-9 to TRBJ2-7; 7 bases are a match to TRBD1. The CDR3 totals 13 residues. Trimming at V came to 6 bases and at J to 2 bases, leaving 4 bases not matched to a gene. Germline assignment: CDR1 SEHNR and CDR2 FQNEAQ (reference sequence). The CDR3 loop is CASSGTATYEQYF. The CDR3, as DNA: TGTGCCAGCAGTGGGACAGCAACCTACGAGCAGTACTTC.